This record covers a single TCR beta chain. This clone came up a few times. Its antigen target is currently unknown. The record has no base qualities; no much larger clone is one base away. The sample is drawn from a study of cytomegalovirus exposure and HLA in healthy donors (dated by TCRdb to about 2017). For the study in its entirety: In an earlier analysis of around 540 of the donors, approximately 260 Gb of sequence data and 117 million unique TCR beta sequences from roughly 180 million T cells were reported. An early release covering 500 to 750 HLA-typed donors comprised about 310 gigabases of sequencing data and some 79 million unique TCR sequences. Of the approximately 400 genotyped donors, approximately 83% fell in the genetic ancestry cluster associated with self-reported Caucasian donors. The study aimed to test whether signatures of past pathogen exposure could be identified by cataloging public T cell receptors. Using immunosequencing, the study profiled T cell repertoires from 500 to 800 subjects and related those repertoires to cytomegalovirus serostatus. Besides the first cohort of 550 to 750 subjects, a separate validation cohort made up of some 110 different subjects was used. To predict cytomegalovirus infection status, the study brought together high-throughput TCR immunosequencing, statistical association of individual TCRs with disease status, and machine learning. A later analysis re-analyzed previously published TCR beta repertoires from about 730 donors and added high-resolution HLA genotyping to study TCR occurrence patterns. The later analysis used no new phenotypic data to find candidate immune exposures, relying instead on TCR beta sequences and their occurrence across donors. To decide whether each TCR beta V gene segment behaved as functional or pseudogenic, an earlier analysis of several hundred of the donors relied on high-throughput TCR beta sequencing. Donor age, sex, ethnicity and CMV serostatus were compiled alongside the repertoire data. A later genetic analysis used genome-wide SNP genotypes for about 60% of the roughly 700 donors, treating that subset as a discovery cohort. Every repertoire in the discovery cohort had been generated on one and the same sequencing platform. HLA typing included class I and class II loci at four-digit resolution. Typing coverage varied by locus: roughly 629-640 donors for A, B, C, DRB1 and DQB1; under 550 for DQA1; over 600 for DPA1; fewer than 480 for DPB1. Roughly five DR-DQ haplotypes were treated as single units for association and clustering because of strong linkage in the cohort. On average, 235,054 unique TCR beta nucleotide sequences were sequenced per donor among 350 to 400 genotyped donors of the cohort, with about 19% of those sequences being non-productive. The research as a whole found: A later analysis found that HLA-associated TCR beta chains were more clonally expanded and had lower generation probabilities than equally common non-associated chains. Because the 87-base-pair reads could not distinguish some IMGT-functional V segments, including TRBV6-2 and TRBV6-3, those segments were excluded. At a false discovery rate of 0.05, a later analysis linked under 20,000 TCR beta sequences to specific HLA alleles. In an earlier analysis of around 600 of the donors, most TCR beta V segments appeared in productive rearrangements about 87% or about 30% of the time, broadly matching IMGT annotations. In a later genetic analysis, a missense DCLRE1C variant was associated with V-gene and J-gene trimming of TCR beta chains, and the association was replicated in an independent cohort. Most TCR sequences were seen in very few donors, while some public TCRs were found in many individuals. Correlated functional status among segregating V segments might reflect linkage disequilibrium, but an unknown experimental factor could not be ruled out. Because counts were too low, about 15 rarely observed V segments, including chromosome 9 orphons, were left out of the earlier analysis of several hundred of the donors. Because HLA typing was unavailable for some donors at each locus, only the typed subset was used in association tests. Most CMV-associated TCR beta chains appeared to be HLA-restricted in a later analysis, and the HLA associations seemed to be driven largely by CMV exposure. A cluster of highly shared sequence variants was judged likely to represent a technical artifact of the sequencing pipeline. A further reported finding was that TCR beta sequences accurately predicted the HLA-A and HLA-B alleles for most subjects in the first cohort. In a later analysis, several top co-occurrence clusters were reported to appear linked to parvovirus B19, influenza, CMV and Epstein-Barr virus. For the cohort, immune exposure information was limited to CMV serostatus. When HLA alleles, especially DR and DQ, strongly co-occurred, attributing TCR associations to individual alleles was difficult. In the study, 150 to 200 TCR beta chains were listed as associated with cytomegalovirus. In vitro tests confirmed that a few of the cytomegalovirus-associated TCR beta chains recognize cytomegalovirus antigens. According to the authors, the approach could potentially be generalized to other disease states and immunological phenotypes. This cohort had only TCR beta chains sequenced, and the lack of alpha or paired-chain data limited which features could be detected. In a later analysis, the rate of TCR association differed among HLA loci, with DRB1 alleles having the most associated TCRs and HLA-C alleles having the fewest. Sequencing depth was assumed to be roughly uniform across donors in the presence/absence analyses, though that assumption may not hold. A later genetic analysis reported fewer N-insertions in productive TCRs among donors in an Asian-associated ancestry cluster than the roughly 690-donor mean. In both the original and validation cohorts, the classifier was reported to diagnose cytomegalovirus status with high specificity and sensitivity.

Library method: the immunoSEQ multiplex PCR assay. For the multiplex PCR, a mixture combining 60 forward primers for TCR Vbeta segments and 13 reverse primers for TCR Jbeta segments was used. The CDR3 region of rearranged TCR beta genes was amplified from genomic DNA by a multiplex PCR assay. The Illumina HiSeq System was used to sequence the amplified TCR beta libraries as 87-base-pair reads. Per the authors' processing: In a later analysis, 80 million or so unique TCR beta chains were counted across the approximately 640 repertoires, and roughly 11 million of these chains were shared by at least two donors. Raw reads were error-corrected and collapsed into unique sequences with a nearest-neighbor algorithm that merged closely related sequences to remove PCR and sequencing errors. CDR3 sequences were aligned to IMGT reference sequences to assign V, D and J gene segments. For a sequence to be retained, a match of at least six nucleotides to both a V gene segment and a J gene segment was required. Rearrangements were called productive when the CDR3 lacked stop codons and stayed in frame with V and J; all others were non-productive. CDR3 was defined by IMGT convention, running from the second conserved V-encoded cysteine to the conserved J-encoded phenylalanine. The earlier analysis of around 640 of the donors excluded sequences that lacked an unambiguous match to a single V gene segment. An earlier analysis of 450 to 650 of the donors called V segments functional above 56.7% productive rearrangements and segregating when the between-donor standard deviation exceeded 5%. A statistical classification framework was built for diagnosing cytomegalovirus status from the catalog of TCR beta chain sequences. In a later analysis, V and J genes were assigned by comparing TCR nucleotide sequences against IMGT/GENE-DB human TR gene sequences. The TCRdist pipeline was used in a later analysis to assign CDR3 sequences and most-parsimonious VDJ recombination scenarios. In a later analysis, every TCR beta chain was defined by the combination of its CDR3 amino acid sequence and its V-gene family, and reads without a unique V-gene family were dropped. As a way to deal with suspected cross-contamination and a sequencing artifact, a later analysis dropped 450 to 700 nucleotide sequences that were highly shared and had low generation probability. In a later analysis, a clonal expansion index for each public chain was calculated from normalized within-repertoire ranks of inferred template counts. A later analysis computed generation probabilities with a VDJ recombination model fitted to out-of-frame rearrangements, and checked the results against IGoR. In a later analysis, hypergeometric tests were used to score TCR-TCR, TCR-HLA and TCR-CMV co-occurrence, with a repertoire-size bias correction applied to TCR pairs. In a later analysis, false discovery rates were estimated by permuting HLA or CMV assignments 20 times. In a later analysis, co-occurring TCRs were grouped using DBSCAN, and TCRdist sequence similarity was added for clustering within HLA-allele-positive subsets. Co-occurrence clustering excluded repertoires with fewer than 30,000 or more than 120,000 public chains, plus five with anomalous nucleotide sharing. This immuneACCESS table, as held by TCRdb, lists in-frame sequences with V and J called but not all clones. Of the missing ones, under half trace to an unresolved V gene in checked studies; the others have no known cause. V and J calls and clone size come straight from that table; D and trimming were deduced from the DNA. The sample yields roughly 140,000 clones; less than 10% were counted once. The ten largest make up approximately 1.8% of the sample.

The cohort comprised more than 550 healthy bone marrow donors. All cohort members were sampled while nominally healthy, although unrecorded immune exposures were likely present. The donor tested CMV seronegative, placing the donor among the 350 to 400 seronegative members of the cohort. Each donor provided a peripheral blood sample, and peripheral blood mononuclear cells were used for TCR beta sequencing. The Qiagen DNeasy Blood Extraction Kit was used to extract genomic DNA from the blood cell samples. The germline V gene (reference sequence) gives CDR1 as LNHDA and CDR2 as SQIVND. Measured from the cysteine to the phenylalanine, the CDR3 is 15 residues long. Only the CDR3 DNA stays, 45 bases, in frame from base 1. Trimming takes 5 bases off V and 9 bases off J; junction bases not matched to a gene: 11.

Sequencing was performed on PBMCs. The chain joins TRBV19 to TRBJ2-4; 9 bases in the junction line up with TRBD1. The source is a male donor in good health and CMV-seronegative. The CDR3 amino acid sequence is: CASSPGTGFYSIQYF. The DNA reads TGTGCCAGTAGTCCGGGGACAGGGTTTTATTCCATTCAGTACTTC.